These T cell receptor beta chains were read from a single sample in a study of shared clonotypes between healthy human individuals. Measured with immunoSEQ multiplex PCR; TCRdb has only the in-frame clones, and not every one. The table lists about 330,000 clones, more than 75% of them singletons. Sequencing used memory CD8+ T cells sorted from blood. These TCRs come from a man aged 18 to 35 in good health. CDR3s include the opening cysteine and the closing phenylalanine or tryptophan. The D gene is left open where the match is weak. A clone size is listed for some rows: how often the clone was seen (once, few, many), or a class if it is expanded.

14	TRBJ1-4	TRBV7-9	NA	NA	TGTGCCAGCAGTAAGGGCGAGACTAATGAAAAACTGTTTTTT	CASSKGETNEKLFF
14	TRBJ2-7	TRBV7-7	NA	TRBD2	TGTGCTAGCAGCGTAACTAGCGAAGCGGACGAGCAGTACTTC	CASSVTSEADEQYF
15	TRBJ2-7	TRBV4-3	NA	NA	TGCGCCAGCAGCCAACGTCGGGACATCACCTACGAGCAGTACTTC	CASSQRRDITYEQYF
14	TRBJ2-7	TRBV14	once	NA	TGTGCCAGCAGCCCCCGCCTAAGCTCCTACGAGCAGTACTTC	CASSPRLSSYEQYF
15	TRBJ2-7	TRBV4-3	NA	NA	TGCGCCAGCAGCCAAGACGGCACCAACGCCTACGAGCAGTACTTC	CASSQDGTNAYEQYF
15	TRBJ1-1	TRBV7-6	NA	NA	TGTGCCAGCAGCTTAGAGGGGGAAATGAACACTGAAGCTTTCTTT	CASSLEGEMNTEAFF
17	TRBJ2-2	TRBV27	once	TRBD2	TGTGCCAGCAGTTTCGGAGCGGGAAGGTATAACACCGGGGAGCTGTTTTTT	CASSFGAGRYNTGELFF
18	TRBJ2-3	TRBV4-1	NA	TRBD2	TGCGCCAGCAGCCAAATTTTGCCAGCGGGAGCGGTGGGGGATACGCAGTATTTT	CASSQILPAGAVGDTQYF
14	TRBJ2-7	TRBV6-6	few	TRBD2	TGTGCCAGCAGCTATAGCGGGGACGGGTACGAGCAGTACTTC	CASSYSGDGYEQYF
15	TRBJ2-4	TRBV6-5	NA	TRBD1	TGTGCCAGCAGTTACTCAGGGGGCGCTGGAAACATTCAGTACTTC	CASSYSGGAGNIQYF
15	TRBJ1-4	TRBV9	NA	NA	TGTGCCAGCAGCGTAGGTGGTGCAACTAATGAAAAACTGTTTTTT	CASSVGGATNEKLFF
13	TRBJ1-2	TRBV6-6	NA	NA	TGTGCCAGCAGTTACCCCCGACAGGATGGCTACACCTTC	CASSYPRQDGYTF
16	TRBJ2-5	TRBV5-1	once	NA	TGCGCCAGCAGCTTGGTTTACCCAAAGGAGCAAGAGACCCAGTACTTC	CASSLVYPKEQETQYF
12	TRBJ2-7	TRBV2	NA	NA	TGTGCCAGCAGTGCGGGGACCTACGAGCAGTACTTC	CASSAGTYEQYF
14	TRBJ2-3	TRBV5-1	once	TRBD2	TGCGCCAGCAGTCCGGGACTAGCATCTCTTACGCAGTATTTT	CASSPGLASLTQYF
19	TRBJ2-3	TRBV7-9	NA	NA	TGTGCCAGCAGCTCGAACCCAACTGGGGCAGGGTCTGCCACAGATACGCAGTATTTT	CASSSNPTGAGSATDTQYF
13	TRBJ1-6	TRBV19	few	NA	TGTGCCAGTAGGCAACAGGGAGGTTCACCCCTCCACTTT	CASRQQGGSPLHF
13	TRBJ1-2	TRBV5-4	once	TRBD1	TGTGCCAGCAGCTTGATCGGGACAGATGGCTACACCTTC	CASSLIGTDGYTF
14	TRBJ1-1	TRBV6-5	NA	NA	TGTGCCAGCAGTTACACCTGGGAGGTCACTGAAGCTTTCTTT	CASSYTWEVTEAFF
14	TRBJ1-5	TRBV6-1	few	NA	TGTGCCAGCAGTGCCCAGGGGAGCAATCAGCCCCAGCATTTT	CASSAQGSNQPQHF
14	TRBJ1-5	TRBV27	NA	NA	TGTGCCAGCAGATTAGCTGGGGACAATCAGCCCCAGCATTTT	CASRLAGDNQPQHF
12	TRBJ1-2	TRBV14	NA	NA	TGTGCCAGCAGCCAAGAGAACTATGGCTACACCTTC	CASSQENYGYTF
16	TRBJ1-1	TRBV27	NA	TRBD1	TGTGCCAGCAGTGCCCTCGACAGGGTCGGGAACACTGAAGCTTTCTTT	CASSALDRVGNTEAFF
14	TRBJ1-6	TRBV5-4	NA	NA	TGTGCCAGCAGCCTGCGGGGGGGCGGCTCACCCCTCCACTTT	CASSLRGGGSPLHF
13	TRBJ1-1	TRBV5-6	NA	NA	TGTGCCAGCAGCTTGGAGCAGGGACCTGAAGCTTTCTTT	CASSLEQGPEAFF
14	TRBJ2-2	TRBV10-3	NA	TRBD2	TGTGCCATCAGTGAGGGACTAGGGGCCGGGGAGCTGTTTTTT	CAISEGLGAGELFF
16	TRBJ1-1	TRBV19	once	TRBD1	TGTGCCAGTAGTATTCTCACGGACAGGATGAACACTGAAGCTTTCTTT	CASSILTDRMNTEAFF
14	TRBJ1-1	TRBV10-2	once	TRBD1	TGCGCCAGCAGACCGACAGGGGGGAACACTGAAGCTTTCTTT	CASRPTGGNTEAFF
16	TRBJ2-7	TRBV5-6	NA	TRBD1	TGTGCCAGCAACCTGCTTGTGAGGGGGCGCAGCTACGAGCAGTACTTC	CASNLLVRGRSYEQYF
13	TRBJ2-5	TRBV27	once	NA	TGTGCCAGCAGTTCCATAAGTGGAGAGACCCAGTACTTC	CASSSISGETQYF
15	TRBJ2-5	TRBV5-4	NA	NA	TGTGCCAGCAGCTTGGTGGGTAGCTTCCAAGAGACCCAGTACTTC	CASSLVGSFQETQYF
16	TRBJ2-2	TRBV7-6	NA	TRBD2	TGTGCCAGCAGTTCCCCTAGCGGGAGGATGTCCGGGGAGCTGTTTTTT	CASSSPSGRMSGELFF
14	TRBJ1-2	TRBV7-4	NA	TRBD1	TGTGCCAGCAGCCCCCGGGACAGCCGGAGTGGCTACACCTTC	CASSPRDSRSGYTF
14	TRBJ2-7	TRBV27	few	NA	TGTGCCAGCAGCAAAGGTGAGCTCCTCTACGAGCAGTACTTC	CASSKGELLYEQYF
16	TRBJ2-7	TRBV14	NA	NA	TGTGCCAGCAGCCAAAACTGGGGGGACGGACCCTACGAGCAGTACTTC	CASSQNWGDGPYEQYF
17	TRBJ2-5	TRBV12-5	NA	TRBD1	TGTGCTAGTGGTTTTACAGGGGGCGCGGTACACCAAGAGACCCAGTACTTC	CASGFTGGAVHQETQYF
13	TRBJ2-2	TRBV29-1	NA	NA	TGCAGCGTTGAAGGGACCGCCACCGGGGAGCTGTTTTTT	CSVEGTATGELFF
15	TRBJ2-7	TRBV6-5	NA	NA	TGTGCCAGCAGTTACTCGGCAGGGAGTTCCTACGAGCAGTACTTC	CASSYSAGSSYEQYF
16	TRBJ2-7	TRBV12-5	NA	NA	TGTGCTAGTGCCCACGCGGGCGGGTGGGGGCGATACGAGCAGTACTTC	CASAHAGGWGRYEQYF
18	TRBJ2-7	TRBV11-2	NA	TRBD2	TGTGCCAGCAGCTCCGGACTAGCGGGAGTTAATGGGGCCTACGAGCAGTACTTC	CASSSGLAGVNGAYEQYF
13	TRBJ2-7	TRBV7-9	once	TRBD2	TGTGCCAGCAGCTTCTTAGCGGGAGGCGAGCAGTACTTC	CASSFLAGGEQYF
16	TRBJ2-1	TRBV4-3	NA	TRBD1	TGCGCCAGCAGCCAAGGCACTGGGACAGCCTACAATGAGCAGTTCTTC	CASSQGTGTAYNEQFF
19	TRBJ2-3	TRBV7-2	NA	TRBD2	TGTGCCAGCAGCTCTGGGGTGCTAGCGGGATGGGGGATGACAGATACGCAGTATTTT	CASSSGVLAGWGMTDTQYF
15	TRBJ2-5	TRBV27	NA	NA	TGTGCCAGCAGTGAAGAGGGATTCACGGGGGAGACCCAGTACTTC	CASSEEGFTGETQYF
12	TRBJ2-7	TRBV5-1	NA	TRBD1	TGCGCCAGCAGCCCGGACAGGTACGAGCAGTACTTC	CASSPDRYEQYF